The 19 T cell receptor beta chains given below trace back to one sample, sequenced in a study of cytomegalovirus exposure and HLA in healthy donors. The study ran its PCR with 60 Vbeta and 13 Jbeta primers. Libraries were prepared by immunoSEQ multiplex PCR; TCRdb keeps only in-frame clonotypes and omits some of them. The profile shows under 150,000 clones, around 79% of them singletons. Sequencing was done on a sample of PBMCs. These receptors came from a male donor in good health and CMV-seronegative.

The chain uses TRBV4-1 and TRBJ1-4; D remains ambiguous. V was cut by 1 base and J by 0 bases, with 9 bases left in between. The CDR3 spans 16 residues. Looked up from germline, CDR1 is MGHRA and CDR2 is YSYEKL. The CDR3 protein is CASSQVPLPTNEKLFF. CDR3 in DNA: TGCGCCAGCAGCCAAGTCCCACTGCCAACTAATGAAAAACTGTTTTTT.

This chain links TRBV7-9 with TRBJ1-3, with 7 bases aligning to TRBD1. CDR3 length: 15 amino acids. Germline CDR1 SEHNR, CDR2 FQNEAQ (reference sequence). Trimming took 8 bases from V and 0 from J; bases not matched to a gene: 7. The CDR3 DNA sequence: TGTGCCAGCGGGCAGGGGGGTATCTCTGGAAACACCATATATTTT. Its translation is CASGQGGISGNTIYF.

V and J are TRBV19 and TRBJ2-2, with TRBD1 matching over 10 bases. The V segment lost 10 bases and the J segment 7 bases; nucleotides outside the gene matches: 9. The length of the CDR3 is 14 residues. The germline V gene has CDR1 LNHDA and CDR2 SQIVND (reference sequence). The chain's CDR3 is CATLRTGGGGELFF. CDR3 coding DNA: TGTGCCACCCTAAGGACAGGGGGAGGCGGGGAGCTGTTTTTT.

About this clone: The same CDR3 is also encoded by other DNA sequences in this sample. V and J are TRBV18 and TRBJ2-1, with D maybe TRBD1 (6 bases). This CDR3 has 15 residues. V lost 3 bases, J lost 4 bases, and 13 bases lay in between. Germline CDR1 is KGHSH and CDR2 is LQKENI. The DNA of the CDR3 is TGTGCCAGCTCACCGCCCGGGACAAGATACAATGAGCAGTTCTTC. Protein product: CASSPPGTRYNEQFF.

This chain links TRBV9 with TRBJ2-3; a possible D gene is TRBD2 (6 bases). The CDR3 has 15 residues. CDR1 and CDR2 (germline): SGDLS, YYNGEE. The V gene lost 2 bases and the J gene lost 3 bases, with 13 bases spanning the gap. The DNA of the CDR3 is TGTGCCAGCAGCGTGGGACTGGAGTTAACAGATACGCAGTATTTT. It specifies CASSVGLELTDTQYF.

The J gene is TRBJ1-6, the V gene TRBV2; tentative D call: TRBD1 (5 bases). This CDR3 region has 13 residues. Trimming pared 5 bases from V and 7 bases from J, leaving 9 bases between. Germline V gene sequence: CDR1 SNHLY, CDR2 FYNNEI. This CDR3 is CASSRGLNSPLHF. The CDR3, as DNA: TGTGCCAGCAGTCGGGGGTTAAATTCACCCCTCCACTTT.

This clone was counted a single time. The chain carries TRBV5-1 and TRBJ2-5, with 12 bases fitting TRBD2. In germline, CDR1 is SGHRS, CDR2 YFSETQ. V lost 4 bases to trimming and J lost 5 bases; unmatched junction nucleotides: 3. There are 14 residues in the CDR3. The chain's CDR3 is CASSPTSGGETQYF. As DNA, the CDR3 is TGCGCCAGCAGCCCAACTAGCGGGGGGGAGACCCAGTACTTC.

The chain carries TRBV13 and TRBJ2-2; 10 nucleotides line up with TRBD1. V lost 3 bases, J lost 7 bases, and 14 bases stayed unmatched. Germline V gene data show CDR1 as PRHDT and CDR2 as FYEKMQ (reference sequence). The CDR3 runs to 18 residues. CDR3 residues: CASSLRTPWTGGGGELFF. The CDR3 nucleotides read TGTGCCAGCAGCTTGCGGACCCCCTGGACAGGGGGTGGCGGGGAGCTGTTTTTT.

V and J are TRBV4-3 and TRBJ2-5, with D perhaps matching TRBD1 (5 bases). The germline V gene encodes CDR1 LGHNA and CDR2 YSLEER. Trimming removed 1 base at V and 2 bases at J, with 11 bases between. The CDR3 has 15 residues. DNA of the CDR3: TGCGCCAGCAGCCAAGGGTGGACAAGTCAAGAGACCCAGTACTTC. Its translation: CASSQGWTSQETQYF.

V and J are TRBV20-1 and TRBJ2-7, with D tentatively TRBD2 (5 bases). The germline CDR1 and CDR2 sequences are DFQATT and SNEGSKA (reference sequence). V lost 6 bases and J 10 bases, leaving 13 bases between the germline ends. The CDR3 totals 10 residues. The CDR3: CSAEMDSQYF. DNA for the CDR3: TGCAGTGCCGAAATGGACTCTCAGTACTTC.

This sequence joins TRBV29-1 and TRBJ2-7; 8 bases agree with TRBD1. V shed 4 bases and J 5 bases; nucleotides not matched to a gene: 4. Germline loops: CDR1 SQVTM, CDR2 ANQGSEA. CDR3 length: 12 amino acids. CDR3 sequence reads: CSVARTGNEQYF. Written as DNA, the CDR3 is TGCAGCGTTGCCCGGACAGGGAACGAGCAGTACTTC.

This rearrangement joins TRBV27 to TRBJ1-6; D perhaps matches TRBD1 (6 bases). The germline gives CDR1 MNHEY, CDR2 SMNVEV (reference sequence). Deletions cut 3 bases from V and 1 base from J, with 10 bases between. This CDR3 is 16 amino acids long. The CDR3 DNA sequence: TGTGCCAGCAGTTTTAAACAGGGTTCCTATAATTCACCCCTCCACTTT. This sequence encodes CASSFKQGSYNSPLHF.

CDR3 loop: CASSGLAGGLWETQYF. The CDR3 DNA reads as TGTGCCAGCAGTGGACTAGCGGGGGGATTGTGGGAGACCCAGTACTTC. The chain employs TRBV6-1 and TRBJ2-5; 13 nucleotides match TRBD2. The length of the CDR3 is 16 residues. Germline assignment: CDR1 MNHNS and CDR2 SASEGT. Trimming removed 4 bases from V and 5 bases from J; junction bases left unmatched: 7.

V usage is TRBV5-1 and J usage is TRBJ2-5; D not resolved. The end of the DNA fits TRBJ2-7 better, so the J call may be wrong. Germline-derived CDR1 and CDR2 are SGHRS and YFSETQ. The length of the CDR3 is 11 residues. The CDR3 coding sequence is TGCGCCAGCCGTGTAGCCTACGAGCAGTACTTC. Protein sequence: CASRVAYEQYF.

This chain uses TRBV10-1 with TRBJ1-1, with D unclear. The CDR3 has 14 amino acids. Deletions cut 3 bases from V and 2 bases from J, with 10 bases between. CDR1 WNHNN and CDR2 SYGVQD come from the germline V gene (reference sequence). CDR3 sequence (DNA): TGCGCCAGCAGTGACCCAGGCCCTAACACTGAAGCTTTCTTT. It codes for CASSDPGPNTEAFF.

V and J are TRBV29-1 and TRBJ2-7; 9 nucleotides line up with TRBD2. There are 14 residues in the CDR3. In germline, CDR1 is SQVTM, CDR2 ANQGSEA. V trimming: 3 bases; J trimming: 3 bases; junction bases outside the gene matches: 6. CDR3 protein: CSVEQREARYEQYF. CDR3 bases: TGCAGCGTTGAGCAGCGGGAGGCGCGCTACGAGCAGTACTTC.

Details on this clone: A read error may account for a junction end that differs from germline. The rearrangement links TRBV30 to TRBJ1-2; 10 bases line up with TRBD1. Per the germline V gene, CDR1 is GTSNPN and CDR2 is SVGIG (reference sequence). The CDR3 sequence is 17 residues long. This CDR3 reads CAWRVGRTGGFRGGYTF. The CDR3, as DNA: TGTGCCTGGCGTGTAGGGCGGACAGGGGGTTTTCGGGGAGGCTACACCTTC. Looking up the rest from reference TRBV30 and TRBJ1-2 gives the full variable domain: SQTIHQWPATLVQPVGSPLSLECTVEGTSNPNLYWYRQAAGRGLQLLFYSVGIGQISSEVPQNLSASRPQDRQFILSSKKLLLSDSGFYLCAWRVGRTGGFRGGYTFGSGTRLTVV.

V gene TRBV15 combines with J gene TRBJ2-7; TRBD1 matches at 9 bases. J was trimmed by 8 bases and V by 4 bases; bases with no gene match: 21. The CDR3 has 18 residues. Germline V CDR1 and CDR2: LNHNV, YYDKDF (reference sequence). Here the CDR3 reads CATSIPGTGSFLPRQQYF. In DNA, the CDR3 is TGTGCCACCAGCATCCCAGGGACAGGGAGCTTTTTACCTAGGCAGCAGTACTTC.

V gene TRBV5-6 combines with J gene TRBJ2-3, with a weak D call TRBD2 (7 bases). The CDR3 runs to 15 residues. Germline V lookup: CDR1 SGHDT, CDR2 YYEEEE. The germline V and J ends were trimmed by 4 bases and 5 bases, with 17 bases remaining between them. The CDR3 spells CASSQQGGAIDTQYF. The CDR3 coding sequence is TGTGCCAGCAGCCAACAAGGGGGGGCGATAGATACGCAGTATTTT.